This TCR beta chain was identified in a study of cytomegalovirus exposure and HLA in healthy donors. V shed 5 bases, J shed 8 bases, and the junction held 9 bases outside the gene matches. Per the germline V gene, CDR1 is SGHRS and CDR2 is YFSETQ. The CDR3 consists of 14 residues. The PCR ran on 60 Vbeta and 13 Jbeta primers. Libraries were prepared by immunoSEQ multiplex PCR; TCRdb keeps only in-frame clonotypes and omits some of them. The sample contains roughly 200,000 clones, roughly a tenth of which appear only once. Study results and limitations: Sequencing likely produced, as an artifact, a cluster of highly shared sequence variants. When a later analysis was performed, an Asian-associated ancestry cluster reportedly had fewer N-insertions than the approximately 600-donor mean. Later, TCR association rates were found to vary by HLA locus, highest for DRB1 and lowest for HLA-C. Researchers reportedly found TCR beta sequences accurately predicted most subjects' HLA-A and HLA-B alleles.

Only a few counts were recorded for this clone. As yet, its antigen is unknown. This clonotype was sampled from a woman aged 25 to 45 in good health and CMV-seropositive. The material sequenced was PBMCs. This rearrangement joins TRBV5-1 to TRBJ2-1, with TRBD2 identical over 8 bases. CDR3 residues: CASSYISGSDEQFF. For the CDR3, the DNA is TGCGCCAGCAGTTACATCAGCGGGAGTGATGAGCAGTTCTTC.